The clone carrying this T cell receptor beta chain turned up a few times. This record belongs to a study of regulatory T cells in long-lasting Graves disease. This CDR3 is 13 amino acids long. Germline CDR1 reads SGHTA; CDR2 reads FQGNSA. V lost 5 bases and J lost 3, with 10 bases in between. Time point specified: persistent/refractory GD, antithyroid drugs over 5 years with positive TRAb. Extracted RNA from PBMCs served as the source of the TCR library. TCR beta libraries were built with iRepertoire HTBI primers and Arm-PCR of CDR3 regions. TCRdb fed the multiplex PCR reads into MiXCR, producing one record per CDR3 protein. Of 650,000 to 700,000 distinct CDR3 sequences in the sample, around 30% were seen once.

Here the sequenced sample was peripheral blood mononuclear cells (PBMCs), taken when the disease was refractory, from a patient treated with antithyroid drugs. The chain employs TRBV7-2 and TRBJ1-1, with D maybe TRBD1 (5 bases). The receptor's source is a female donor with Graves disease. CDR3 nucleotide sequence: TGTGCCAGCAGCCCACGACAGTACACTGAAGCTTTCTTT. It encodes CASSPRQYTEAFF.